This is a list of T cell receptor beta chains from one sample in a study of cytomegalovirus exposure and HLA in healthy donors. Only in-frame clones appear in the TCRdb table, and some are missing; sequencing was by immunoSEQ multiplex PCR. This table holds about 120,000 clones, roughly four fifths found once. Sequenced material: PBMCs. These receptors all stem from a woman between 40 and 50 years old in good health and CMV-seropositive. The CDR3 runs from the conserved cysteine through the conserved F or W. A D gene is named only where the DNA matches it firmly. Size is omitted from some rows. Given values are once, few, many or a class for expanded clones.

size,V,D,J,DNA,CDR3
few,TRBV18,NA,TRBJ2-1,TGTGCCAGCTCACCAAATAGCCCTGCCCGGTCGGATGAGCAGTTCTTC,CASSPNSPARSDEQFF
once,TRBV7-9,TRBD2,TRBJ2-4,TGTGCCAGCAGCTTAGGCGGGACTAGCGGGAGGGCTGGAAACATTCAGTACTTC,CASSLGGTSGRAGNIQYF
NA,TRBV5-4,NA,TRBJ1-2,TGTGCCAGCAGCTTGTGGCAGGCCGACAGGTCCGGGGGCTACACCTTC,CASSLWQADRSGGYTF
NA,TRBV28,TRBD2,TRBJ2-7,TGTGCCAGCAGTCTAACCTTGACTAGCGGGAGCTACGAGCAGTACTTC,CASSLTLTSGSYEQYF
NA,TRBV7-9,NA,TRBJ1-5,TGTGCCAGCAGCTACCTAGATGACGATCAGCCCCAGCATTTT,CASSYLDDDQPQHF
few,TRBV5-8,NA,TRBJ2-5,TGTGCCAGCAGCTTGGCTTACCAGGGACAAGAGACCCAGTACTTC,CASSLAYQGQETQYF
NA,TRBV5-1,TRBD1,TRBJ1-5,TGCGCCAGCAGCGCAGGGGGCACGGGCAATCAGCCCCAGCATTTT,CASSAGGTGNQPQHF
NA,TRBV6-5,TRBD1,TRBJ2-5,TGTGCCAGCAGTTACTCTCCAGGGGGTCCGAAGACCCAGTACTTC,CASSYSPGGPKTQYF
NA,TRBV6-5,TRBD1,TRBJ2-1,TGTGCCAGCAGCGACAGGGGCCCCAACTACAATGAGCAGTTCTTC,CASSDRGPNYNEQFF
NA,TRBV5-6,TRBD2,TRBJ2-7,TGTGCCAGCAGCTTGGAAGGTAGCGGGAATAAAGACGAGCAGTACTTC,CASSLEGSGNKDEQYF
NA,TRBV9,NA,TRBJ2-3,TGTGCCAGCAGCACCTTCCCGGGGGACACAGATACGCAGTATTTT,CASSTFPGDTDTQYF
NA,TRBV4-2,NA,TRBJ2-2,TGTGCCAGCAGCTCTGGGGGGGCCGACACCGGGGAGCTGTTTTTT,CASSSGGADTGELFF
NA,TRBV30,NA,TRBJ2-7,TGTGCCTGGCGTAGGGAGACACACCTCTACGAGCAGTACTTC,CAWRRETHLYEQYF
NA,TRBV5-5,TRBD1,TRBJ1-2,TGTGCCAGCAGCCCCGGACAGGGGAGGGACTATGGCTACACCTTC,CASSPGQGRDYGYTF
NA,TRBV11-1,TRBD1,TRBJ2-5,TGTGCCAGCATCAGGGGGCTGGGAGAGACCCAGTACTTC,CASIRGLGETQYF
NA,TRBV5-1,NA,TRBJ2-2,TGCGCCAGCAGTTCTAGCAGGACCAACACCGGGGAGCTGTTTTTT,CASSSSRTNTGELFF
NA,TRBV11-2,NA,TRBJ2-7,TGTGCCAGCAGCTTCCCAGCGGGCTTGCAAACCTACGAGCAGTACTTC,CASSFPAGLQTYEQYF
NA,TRBV6-5,TRBD1,TRBJ2-5,TGTGCCAGCAGTTACGGGCCGGGACAGGGCCAAGAGACCCAGTACTTC,CASSYGPGQGQETQYF
NA,TRBV29-1,NA,TRBJ2-7,TGCAGCGTAGGACAGCCATACGAGCAGTACTTC,CSVGQPYEQYF
NA,TRBV6-1,NA,TRBJ1-5,TGTGCCTCAGGGATGGAATGGAGCAATCAGCCCCAGCATTTT,CASGMEWSNQPQHF
NA,TRBV15,NA,TRBJ1-2,TGTGCCACCAGCAGAGATCGGGGGGGCAAGGATGGCTACACCTTC,CATSRDRGGKDGYTF
few,TRBV6-5,NA,TRBJ1-1,TGTGCCAGCAGCGCAGGGGTTAAGGCTGAAGCTTTCTTT,CASSAGVKAEAFF
NA,TRBV7-2,NA,TRBJ1-2,TGTGCCAGCAGCCCCCAACAGGGAACTAACTATGGCTACACCTTC,CASSPQQGTNYGYTF
NA,TRBV7-3,TRBD1,TRBJ1-6,TGTGCCAGCAGCAGAGGGGACAGGGCCTCACCCCTCCACTTT,CASSRGDRASPLHF
NA,TRBV28,TRBD1,TRBJ1-2,TGTGCCAGCAGCTCGGGGACAGGCATAAACTATGGCTACACCTTC,CASSSGTGINYGYTF
NA,TRBV5-6,NA,TRBJ2-1,TGTGCCAGCAGCTTGGCCTTTGTCTCTAGTCGGGACAATGAGCAGTTCTTC,CASSLAFVSSRDNEQFF
few,TRBV9,NA,TRBJ1-3,TGTGCCAGCAGCCCATCTCCGGCTGGAAACACCATATATTTT,CASSPSPAGNTIYF
NA,TRBV7-3,NA,TRBJ1-1,TGTGCCAGCAGCTTGGTAAAGACAGGGAACACTGAAGCTTTCTTT,CASSLVKTGNTEAFF
few,TRBV21-1,NA,TRBJ2-3,TGTGCCAGCACCCCAACAAACCCCCGGGATTCAGATACGCAGTATTTT,CASTPTNPRDSDTQYF
NA,TRBV21-1,NA,TRBJ2-7,TGTGCCAGCAGCATGTTACAGGGTCCCCCTCAAGGCGAGCAGTACTTC,CASSMLQGPPQGEQYF
NA,TRBV7-9,NA,TRBJ1-2,TGTGCCAGCAGCTTATCCGGGGACACGCAATCCCTCCTCTATGGCTACACCTTC,CASSLSGDTQSLLYGYTF
NA,TRBV28,TRBD1,TRBJ1-1,TGTGCCAGCAGTCTACCCGGGACAGGGGGCACTGAAGCTTTCTTT,CASSLPGTGGTEAFF
NA,TRBV6-5,TRBD2,TRBJ2-7,TGTGCCAGCAGTTACTCGGCTAGCGGGGCCTACGAGCAGTACTTC,CASSYSASGAYEQYF
NA,TRBV7-2,NA,TRBJ1-1,TGTGCCAGCAGCCCGCGACTTCAGAACACTGAAGCTTTCTTT,CASSPRLQNTEAFF
once,TRBV6-1,NA,TRBJ2-5,TGTGCCAGCAGTGAAGAAGGGGGACTACTCCCCACAGAGACCCAGTACTTC,CASSEEGGLLPTETQYF
NA,TRBV9,NA,TRBJ2-2,TGTGCCAGCAGCGTAGCTGGCTGGTCCCCGGCGGTCACCGGGGAGCTGTTTTTT,CASSVAGWSPAVTGELFF
NA,TRBV5-1,TRBD1,TRBJ2-5,TGCGCCAGCAGTGCCGGACAGGGTCAGGGGACCCAGTACTTC,CASSAGQGQGTQYF
few,TRBV27,TRBD2,TRBJ2-1,TGTGCCAGCAGGGGCGGGAGCTCCTACAATGAGCAGTTCTTC,CASRGGSSYNEQFF
NA,TRBV6-5,TRBD1,TRBJ2-7,TGTGCCAGCAGCTGGCGCCGACAGGGAGAGAGGGAGCAGTACTTC,CASSWRRQGEREQYF
NA,TRBV20-1,NA,TRBJ2-7,TGCAGTGCTAGAGCGGGATACGAGCAGTACTTC,CSARAGYEQYF
NA,TRBV7-2,TRBD1,TRBJ2-2,TGTGCCAGCAGCCGAGGACAGGGTGGCGACACCGGGGAGCTGTTTTTT,CASSRGQGGDTGELFF
few,TRBV30,TRBD1,TRBJ2-5,TGTGCCTGGAGCAGGGGGCGCTTAGGAGAGACCCAGTACTTC,CAWSRGRLGETQYF
once,TRBV6-1,TRBD1,TRBJ2-7,TGTGCAGCAGGGACAGTCTTAACCTACGAGCAGTACTTC,CAAGTVLTYEQYF
NA,TRBV5-1,NA,TRBJ1-5,TGCGCCAGCAAAATCCGGTATGGCAATCAGCCCCAGCATTTT,CASKIRYGNQPQHF
NA,TRBV7-8,NA,TRBJ2-1,TGTGCCAGCAGCTTAACACGGGAGCCCTACAATGAGCAGTTCTTC,CASSLTREPYNEQFF
NA,TRBV7-3,NA,TRBJ2-3,TGTGCCAGCAGTACAGGGACGCACACAGATACGCAGTATTTT,CASSTGTHTDTQYF
NA,TRBV7-2,TRBD1,TRBJ1-2,TGTGCCAGCAGCATCAATCCGGGACAGGGCTATGGCTACACCTTC,CASSINPGQGYGYTF
NA,TRBV9,NA,TRBJ2-5,TGTGCCAGCAGCGTCCAGGGAGGCACAGAGACCCAGTACTTC,CASSVQGGTETQYF
NA,TRBV6-5,TRBD2,TRBJ2-7,TGTGCCAGCAGTCCGGGACTAGCGAGATACGAGCAGTACTTC,CASSPGLARYEQYF
NA,TRBV13,NA,TRBJ1-5,TGTGCCAGCAGCTTAGGGGCGGCGGGGGTGGGCAATCAGCCCCAGCATTTT,CASSLGAAGVGNQPQHF
NA,TRBV25-1,TRBD1,TRBJ2-3,TGTGCCAGCAGTGATTACAGGGGAGATACGCAGTATTTT,CASSDYRGDTQYF
NA,TRBV4-3,NA,TRBJ2-1,TGCGCCAGCAGCCAAGAGTTGGTAGTCGATGAGCAGTTCTTC,CASSQELVVDEQFF
NA,TRBV5-6,TRBD1,TRBJ2-7,TGTGCCAGCAGCTTGGGGACAGGCGCCAGGGTCTACGAGCAGTACTTC,CASSLGTGARVYEQYF